The 5 T cell receptor beta chains below come from one sample, sequenced in a study of T cells expressing NK-cell markers. TCRdb reprocessed the 5' RACE reads; each CDR3 protein has one entry and no DNA is given. The table gives 350,000 to 400,000 distinct CDR3 sequences; the top ten clones make up approximately 11% of it. The source material was blood T cells: a sorted CD56 or NKG2C T cell subset, CD4+ or CD8+ T cells, or bulk PBMC T cells (not recorded which). Receptors originate from a woman aged 45-65 years in good health.

The V gene is TRBV20-1, the J gene TRBJ2-7; TCRdb's D gene call, TRBD1, goes unchecked for lack of DNA. CDR1 is DFQATT and CDR2 is SNEGSKA in the germline V gene (reference sequence). The CDR3 covers 12 residues. The CDR3: CSARGQPYEQYF.

The V and J genes are TRBV7-6 and TRBJ2-2. The germline CDR1 and CDR2 sequences are SGHVS and FNYEAQ. CDR3 length: 13 amino acids. This chain's CDR3 is CASSLFGSGELFF. Full variable domain (rest looked up from reference TRBV7-6 and TRBJ2-2): GAGVSQSPRYKVTKRGQDVALRCDPISGHVSLYWYRQALGQGPEFLTYFNYEAQQDKSGLPNDRFSAERPEGSISTLTIQRTEQRDSAMYRCASSLFGSGELFFGEGSRLTVL.

The chain combines TRBV27 with TRBJ2-1; TCRdb picks TRBD2, but there is no DNA to check that call. Germline V gives CDR1 MNHEY, CDR2 SMNVEV (reference sequence). This CDR3 spans 16 amino acids. The CDR3 spells CASSPPSGYPPSEQFF.

This chain links TRBV24-1 with TRBJ1-5; TCRdb reports TRBD1, a call that lacks DNA to check it against. This CDR3 spans 12 amino acids. The germline gives CDR1 KGHDR, CDR2 SFDVKD. CDR3 loop: CATSRGGSPQHF.

The chain joins TRBV29-1 to TRBJ2-1. The germline CDR1 and CDR2 sequences are SQVTM and ANQGSEA. This CDR3 region has 14 residues. This chain's CDR3 is CSVDGEPSHYEQFF.